One sample yielded the 5 T cell receptor beta chains listed below, sequenced in a study of T-cell reconstitution after alpha-beta-depleted transplantation in children. Unique molecular identifiers were incorporated into the prepared TCRbeta library. TCRdb itself ran the PCR reads through MiXCR, one entry per CDR3 protein. The repertoire holds about 610,000 distinct CDR3 sequences, with roughly a tenth as singletons. The sample consisted of PBMCs from the stem cell graft donor, taken from the stem cell graft. The receptors were gathered from a human donor who donated a stem cell graft to a child with acute myeloid leukemia.

This clonotype was seen a handful of times. The rearrangement uses TRBV5-1 and TRBJ2-7; TRBD1 or TRBD2 may be the D gene (5 bases each). The CDR3 sequence is 14 residues long. Germline-derived CDR1 and CDR2 are SGHRS and YFSETQ. The germline V and J ends were trimmed by 1 base and 1 base, with 9 bases remaining between them. Here the CDR3 reads CASSLHRTSYEQYF. CDR3 nucleotide sequence: TGCGCCAGCAGCTTGCACAGGACTTCCTACGAGCAGTACTTC. Filled out from reference TRBV5-1 and TRBJ2-7, the complete variable domain reads KAGVTQTPRYLIKTRGQQVTLSCSPISGHRSVSWYQQTPGQGLQFLFEYFSETQRNKGNFPGRFSGRQFSNSRSEMNVSTLELGDSALYLCASSLHRTSYEQYFGPGTRLTVT.

The chain has TRBV20-1 and TRBJ2-7; D is unclear. Germline CDR1 reads DFQATT; CDR2 reads SNEGSKA (reference sequence). The CDR3 runs 11 residues. The V gene lost 3 bases and the J gene lost 6 bases, with 9 bases spanning the gap. CDR3: CSARWSPEQYF. For the CDR3, the DNA is TGCAGTGCTAGGTGGAGCCCCGAGCAGTACTTC.

This clonotype has only a few counts. The V call is TRBV27, the J call TRBJ2-7, with D possibly being TRBD1 (5 bases). V was shortened by 2 bases and J by 5 bases, with 19 bases between the two germline ends. The CDR3 has 16 residues. Germline CDR1 and CDR2: MNHEY and SMNVEV (reference sequence). DNA of the CDR3: TGTGCCAGCAGTTTAAAGGGTGTAAGGGGCGCCGACGAGCAGTACTTC. This translates into CASSLKGVRGADEQYF.

This clonotype has only a few counts. The rearrangement uses TRBV20-1 and TRBJ2-7; D unresolved. Germline V gene data show CDR1 as DFQATT and CDR2 as SNEGSKA (reference sequence). The CDR3 length is 12 residues. Trimming pared 3 bases from V and 11 bases from J, leaving 17 bases between. CDR3 region: CSARLVSTAEYF. CDR3 in DNA: TGCAGTGCTAGGTTGGTCTCTACCGCGGAGTACTTC.

This clonotype was found a few times. CDR3 nucleotides: TGCAGTGCCACTACTAGCGGGGTCGTCTACGAGCAGTACTTC. The encoded protein is CSATTSGVVYEQYF. The gene calls are TRBV20-1 and TRBJ2-7; TRBD2 aligns across 10 bases. The germline gives CDR1 DFQATT, CDR2 SNEGSKA (reference sequence). V trimming: 6 bases; J trimming: 3 bases; junction bases outside the gene matches: 8. This CDR3 has 14 residues.